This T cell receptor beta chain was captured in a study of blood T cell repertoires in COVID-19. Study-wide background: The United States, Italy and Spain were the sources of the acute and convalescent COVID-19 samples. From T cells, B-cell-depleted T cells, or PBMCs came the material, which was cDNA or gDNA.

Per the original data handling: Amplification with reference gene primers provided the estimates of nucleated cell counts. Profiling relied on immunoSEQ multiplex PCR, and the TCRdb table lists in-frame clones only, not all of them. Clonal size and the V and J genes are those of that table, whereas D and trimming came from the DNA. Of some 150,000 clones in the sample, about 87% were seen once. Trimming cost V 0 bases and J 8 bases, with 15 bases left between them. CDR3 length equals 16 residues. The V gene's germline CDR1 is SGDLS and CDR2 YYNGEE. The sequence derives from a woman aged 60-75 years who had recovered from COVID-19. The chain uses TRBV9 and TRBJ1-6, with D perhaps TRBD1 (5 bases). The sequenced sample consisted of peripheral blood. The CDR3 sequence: CASSVGRGLPYSPLHF. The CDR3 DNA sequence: TGTGCCAGCAGCGTAGGAAGGGGACTGCCCTATTCACCCCTCCACTTT. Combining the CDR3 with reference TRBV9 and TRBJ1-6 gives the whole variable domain DSGVTQTPKHLITATGQRVTLRCSPRSGDLSVYWYQQSLDQGLQFLIQYYNGEERAKGNILERFSAQQFPDLHSELNLSSLELGDSALYFCASSVGRGLPYSPLHFGNGTRLTVT.